Listed here are 19 T cell receptor beta chains from one sample, sequenced in a study of CD8 T cells in ankylosing spondylitis. TCRdb independently ran MiXCR on the 5' RACE reads; one entry per CDR3 protein. The sample shows about 35,000 distinct CDR3 sequences, over 9% of them seen only once. Material: blood, either unsorted or a sorted T cell fraction (not recorded which). Every receptor here comes from a male donor with ankylosing spondylitis or in good health (not recorded which).

The chain links TRBV20-1 to TRBJ2-1, with 9 bases fitting TRBD2. V was pared by 0 bases and J by 0 bases, with 3 bases of the junction left unmatched. Per germline, CDR1 DFQATT and CDR2 SNEGSKA (reference sequence). CDR3 size: 16 residues. The DNA of the CDR3 is TGCAGTGCTAGAGACGCTAGCGGGAACTCCTACAATGAGCAGTTCTTC. Residues: CSARDASGNSYNEQFF.

This clonotype was detected a few times. The gene calls are TRBV15 and TRBJ2-4; D gene ambiguous. Trimming removed 5 bases at V and 8 bases at J, with 16 bases between. Germline values: CDR1 LNHNV, CDR2 YYDKDF (reference sequence). The CDR3 has 14 amino acids. The CDR3 DNA reads as TGTGCCACCAGCCTTCGACGGTCCCCGGACATTCAGTACTTC. Translation: CATSLRRSPDIQYF.

This clonotype has at least ten counts. The chain is built from TRBV25-1 and TRBJ1-4; no clear D gene. The CDR3 covers 14 residues. Between the trimmed V and J ends, which lost 1 base and 5 bases, there was a span of 8 bases. The germline V gene has CDR1 MGHDK and CDR2 SYGVNS. The CDR3 sequence: CASSEWAENEKLFF. The DNA of the CDR3 is TGTGCCAGCAGTGAATGGGCGGAAAATGAAAAACTGTTTTTT.

V is TRBV3-1 and J is TRBJ2-6; D gene ambiguous. The germline V gene has CDR1 LGHDT and CDR2 YNNKEL (reference sequence). V gave up 11 bases and J gave up 1 base, with 21 bases separating them. CDR3 length: 17 amino acids. For the CDR3, the DNA is TGTGCCTGCTGCCAAGGGATAACAGATTCTGGGGCCAACGTCCTGACTTTC. Protein sequence: CACCQGITDSGANVLTF.

There are a few counts of this clonotype. The chain combines TRBV13 with TRBJ1-2; no clear D. V lost 0 bases, J lost 5 bases, and 13 bases lay in between. CDR3 length equals 15 residues. Germline V CDR1 and CDR2: PRHDT, FYEKMQ (reference sequence). The CDR3, as DNA: TGTGCCAGCAGCTTAGGATCAGGCCGAAGTTATGGCTACACCTTC. It codes for CASSLGSGRSYGYTF.

This clonotype has a count of ten or more. This chain links TRBV10-3 with TRBJ2-6, with D tentatively TRBD1 (6 bases). The length of the CDR3 is 20 residues. Trimming left V 2 bases short and J 0 bases short, with 20 bases between. The V gene's germline CDR1 is ENHRY and CDR2 SYGVKD. The CDR3 reads CAISEGTSGTKLSGANVLTF. The CDR3 DNA follows: TGTGCCATCAGTGAGGGTACTTCCGGGACAAAACTCTCTGGGGCCAACGTCCTGACTTTC.

This clonotype has ten or more counts. V is TRBV5-1 and J is TRBJ2-1, with D perhaps matching TRBD1 (6 bases). V was cut by 4 bases and J by 3 bases, with 11 bases left in between. This CDR3 contains 14 residues. Germline V gene sequence: CDR1 SGHRS, CDR2 YFSETQ. CDR3 amino acids: CASSRTEIYNEQFF. The CDR3 nucleotides read TGCGCCAGCAGCCGGACAGAAATCTACAATGAGCAGTTCTTC.

In this sample, this clonotype is medium-sized. The chain recombines TRBV6-5 with TRBJ1-2, with 8 nucleotides matching TRBD1. In germline, CDR1 is MNHEY, CDR2 SVGAGI. With V trimmed by 0 bases and J by 8 bases, 2 bases remained unmatched. This CDR3 is built from 13 residues. CDR3 nucleotides: TGTGCCAGCAGTTACTCGACAGGGGACGGCTACACCTTC. Encoded protein: CASSYSTGDGYTF.

This clonotype was detected many times. This chain joins TRBV20-1 and TRBJ2-7, with D hard to call. CDR3 size: 16 residues. V was shortened by 0 bases and J by 0 bases, with 15 bases between the two germline ends. Per germline, CDR1 DFQATT and CDR2 SNEGSKA (reference sequence). CDR3 DNA sequence: TGCAGTGCTAGAGAACGTCGTGGAGTTAACTCCTACGAGCAGTACTTC. Translated: CSARERRGVNSYEQYF.

This clonotype was counted many times. The rearrangement uses TRBV3-1 and TRBJ1-2, with 7 positions matching TRBD1. The CDR3 is made up of 13 amino acids. J gave up 6 bases and V 4 bases, and 5 bases lay outside the gene matches. Germline CDR1 and CDR2: LGHDT and YNNKEL (reference sequence). The CDR3 here is CASSPRGEDGYTF. The CDR3 DNA is TGTGCCAGCAGCCCCAGGGGGGAGGATGGCTACACCTTC.

This clonotype was seen a few times. This chain connects TRBV28 to TRBJ2-7; TRBD2 agrees at 9 bases. This CDR3 has 15 residues. Losses at the gene ends were 2 bases for V and 4 bases for J; bases not matched to a gene: 6. Germline V CDR1 and CDR2: MDHEN, SYDVKM. The CDR3 coding sequence is TGTGCCAGCAGTTTAGCGGGAGGGCCGATATACGAGCAGTACTTC. Encoded protein: CASSLAGGPIYEQYF.

This clonotype was counted at least ten times. The chain is built from TRBV13 and TRBJ2-1; unclear D gene. The CDR3 consists of 13 residues. Trimming removed 1 base from V and 10 bases from J, with 11 bases in between. Germline assignment: CDR1 PRHDT and CDR2 FYEKMQ (reference sequence). This CDR3 is CASSLVAAQEQFF. CDR3 DNA: TGTGCCAGCAGCTTAGTGGCGGCTCAGGAGCAGTTCTTC.

The chain uses TRBV18 and TRBJ2-5; 11 nucleotides match TRBD2. The V gene end was trimmed by 2 bases and the J gene end by 2 bases; junction bases not matched to a gene: 7. This CDR3 comprises 17 residues. Per the germline V gene, CDR1 is KGHSH and CDR2 is LQKENI. The CDR3: CASSPATSGEGQETQYF. The DNA for the CDR3 is TGTGCCAGCTCACCAGCGACTAGCGGGGAGGGACAAGAGACCCAGTACTTC.

This clonotype was seen many times. The genes are TRBV29-1 and TRBJ1-5, with D unresolved. CDR1 and CDR2 from the germline V gene are SQVTM and ANQGSEA. Trimming pared 0 bases from V and 0 bases from J, leaving 3 bases between. The CDR3 loop spans 13 amino acids. CDR3 DNA sequence: TGCAGCGTTGAAGAATATAGCAATCAGCCCCAGCATTTT. This encodes CSVEEYSNQPQHF.

This clonotype was recorded at least ten times. The chain uses TRBV11-2 and TRBJ2-3; D unclear. V was shortened by 7 bases and J by 0 bases, with 11 bases between the two germline ends. The CDR3 consists of 14 residues. Germline CDR1 and CDR2: SGHAT and FQNNGV. CDR3 residues: CASTRRSSTDTQYF. CDR3 bases: TGTGCCAGCACCCGGCGGTCTAGCACAGATACGCAGTATTTT.

This clonotype was observed many times. This rearrangement joins TRBV6-5 to TRBJ2-3, with D tentatively TRBD1 or TRBD2 (5 bases each). Trimming removed 1 base from V and 2 bases from J, with 19 bases in between. The CDR3 consists of 18 residues. The V gene's germline CDR1 is MNHEY and CDR2 SVGAGI. CDR3 DNA sequence: TGTGCCAGCAGTTACTACCCCGGGTCCCCGGGGCCCACAGATACGCAGTATTTT. Translating it yields CASSYYPGSPGPTDTQYF.

This clonotype was seen only a few times. The chain recombines TRBV2 with TRBJ2-5, with D possibly being TRBD1 (6 bases). V was cut by 6 bases and J by 5 bases, with 13 bases left in between. The CDR3 is made up of 13 amino acids. Germline assignment: CDR1 SNHLY and CDR2 FYNNEI. The CDR3 DNA reads TGTGCCAGCAGGAAGGACAGTAAGGAGACCCAGTACTTC. As protein: CASRKDSKETQYF. Drawing the rest from reference TRBV2 and TRBJ2-5, the complete variable domain is EPEVTQTPSHQVTQMGQEVILRCVPISNHLYFYWYRQILGQKVEFLVSFYNNEISEKSEIFDDQFSVERPDGSNFTLKIRSTKLEDSAMYFCASRKDSKETQYFGPGTRLLVL.

This clonotype has just a few counts. The chain carries TRBV7-2 and TRBJ1-6, with unresolved D. V lost 1 base and J 12 bases, leaving 7 bases between the germline ends. Germline lookup yields CDR1 SGHTA and CDR2 FQGNSA. The CDR3 sequence is 12 residues long. The DNA of the CDR3 is TGTGCCAGCAGCTTAGTTTGCGGACCCCTCCACTTT. Its translation: CASSLVCGPLHF.

The sample holds many counts of this clonotype. The genes are TRBV7-9 and TRBJ1-1, with D perhaps matching TRBD1 (6 bases). The V and J ends lost 5 bases and 6 bases respectively, with 13 bases between them. There are 13 residues in the CDR3. Germline CDR1 reads SEHNR; CDR2 reads FQNEAQ (reference sequence). The CDR3 region is CASSPWEGAEAFF. The CDR3 bases are TGTGCCAGCAGCCCCTGGGAGGGGGCTGAAGCTTTCTTT.